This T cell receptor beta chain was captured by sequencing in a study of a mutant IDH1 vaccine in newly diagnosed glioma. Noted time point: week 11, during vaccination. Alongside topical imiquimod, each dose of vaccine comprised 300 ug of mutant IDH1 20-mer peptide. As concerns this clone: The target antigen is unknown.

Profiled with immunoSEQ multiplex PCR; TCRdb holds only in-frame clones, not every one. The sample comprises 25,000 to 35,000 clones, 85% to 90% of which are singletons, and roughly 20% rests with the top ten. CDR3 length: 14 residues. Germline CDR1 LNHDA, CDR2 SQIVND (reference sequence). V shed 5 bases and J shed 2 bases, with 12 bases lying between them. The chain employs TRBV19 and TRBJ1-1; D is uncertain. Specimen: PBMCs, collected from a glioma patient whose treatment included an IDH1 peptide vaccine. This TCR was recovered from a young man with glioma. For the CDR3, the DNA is TGTGCCAGTAGTCGGTGGCACCTCAACACTGAAGCTTTCTTT. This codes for CASSRWHLNTEAFF.